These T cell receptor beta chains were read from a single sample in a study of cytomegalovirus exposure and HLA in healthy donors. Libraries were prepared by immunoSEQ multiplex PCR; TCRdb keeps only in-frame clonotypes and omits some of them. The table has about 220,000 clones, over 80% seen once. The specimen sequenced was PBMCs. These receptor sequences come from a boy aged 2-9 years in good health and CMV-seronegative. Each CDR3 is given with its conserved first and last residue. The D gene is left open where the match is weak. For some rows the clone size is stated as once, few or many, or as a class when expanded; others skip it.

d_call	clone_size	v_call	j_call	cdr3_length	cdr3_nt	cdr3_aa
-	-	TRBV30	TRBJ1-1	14	TGTGCCTGGTTGGGGAGGGTCATGAACACTGAAGCTTTCTTT	CAWLGRVMNTEAFF
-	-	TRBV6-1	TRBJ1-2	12	TGTGCCAGCAGTGAACAATTTGATGGCTACACCTTC	CASSEQFDGYTF
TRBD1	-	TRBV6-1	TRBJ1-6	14	TGTGCCAGCAGTGCCGGGACAGTTAATTCACCCCTCCACTTT	CASSAGTVNSPLHF
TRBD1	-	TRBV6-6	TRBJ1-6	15	TGTGCCAGCAGTTATCGGACAGGGGATAATTCACCCCTCCACTTT	CASSYRTGDNSPLHF
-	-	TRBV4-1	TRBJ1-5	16	TGCGCCAGCAGCGGAGAACAGGGAATGCCCAATCAGCCCCAGCATTTT	CASSGEQGMPNQPQHF
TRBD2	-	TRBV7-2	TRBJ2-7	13	TGTGCCAGCAGCTTTGCTAGCGGCTACGAGCAGTACTTC	CASSFASGYEQYF
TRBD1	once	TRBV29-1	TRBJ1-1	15	TGCAGCGTTGAAGGTGGGACAGGACATTACACTGAAGCTTTCTTT	CSVEGGTGHYTEAFF
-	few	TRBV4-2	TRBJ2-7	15	TGTGCCAGCAGCCAAGATAAGGGGCTGGCAGGCGAGCAGTACTTC	CASSQDKGLAGEQYF
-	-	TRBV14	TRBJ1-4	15	TGTGCCAGCAGCGGTCGAGGGGGAACTAATGAAAAACTGTTTTTT	CASSGRGGTNEKLFF
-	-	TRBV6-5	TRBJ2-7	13	TGTGCCAGCAGTCTCAGGGGATCCTACGAGCAGTACTTC	CASSLRGSYEQYF
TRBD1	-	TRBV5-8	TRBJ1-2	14	TGTGCCAGCAGCTCGGGACAGGGGGCCTGGGGCTACACCTTC	CASSSGQGAWGYTF
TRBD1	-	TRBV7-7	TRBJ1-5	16	TGTGCTAGCCGCCGGGACAGGGACGGGAGCAATCAGCCCCAGCATTTT	CASRRDRDGSNQPQHF
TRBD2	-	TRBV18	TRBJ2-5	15	TGTGCCAGCTCACCACTCAGCGGGACTCAAGAGACCCAGTACTTC	CASSPLSGTQETQYF
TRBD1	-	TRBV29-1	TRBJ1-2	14	TGCAGCGTTGAAAGGGCAGGGGGCGGTGGTGGCTACACCTTC	CSVERAGGGGGYTF
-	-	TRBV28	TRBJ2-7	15	TGTGCCAGCAGTCCCACGCATACAGGACCGGGCGAGCAGTACTTC	CASSPTHTGPGEQYF
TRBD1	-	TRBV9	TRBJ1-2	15	TGTGCCAGCGGGAATGGGGACAGGGGGGGCTATGGCTACACCTTC	CASGNGDRGGYGYTF
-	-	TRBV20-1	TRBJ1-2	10	TGCAGTGCCTGGGACAACGGCTACACCTTC	CSAWDNGYTF
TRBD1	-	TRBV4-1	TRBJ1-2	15	TGCGCCAGCAGCCAATCAGGACAGGGGAGTCTTGGCTACACCTTC	CASSQSGQGSLGYTF
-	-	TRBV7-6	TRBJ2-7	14	TGTGCCAGCAGCATAGGTCCGGGAAATAACGAGCAGTACTTC	CASSIGPGNNEQYF
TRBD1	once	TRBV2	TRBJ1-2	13	TGTGCCAGCAGTGAGGGGGACAGGCGAGGCTACACCTTC	CASSEGDRRGYTF
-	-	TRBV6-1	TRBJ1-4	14	TGTGCCAGCAGTGACTGGGGGGCTAATGAAAAACTGTTTTTT	CASSDWGANEKLFF
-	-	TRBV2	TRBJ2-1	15	TGTGCCAGCAGTGACTGGTGGGGAGACTACAATGAGCAGTTCTTC	CASSDWWGDYNEQFF
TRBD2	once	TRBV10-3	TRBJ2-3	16	TGTGCCATCAGAGGACTAGCGGGAGGGCTAACAGATACGCAGTATTTT	CAIRGLAGGLTDTQYF
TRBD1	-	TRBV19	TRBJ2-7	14	TGTGCCAGTAGTATTGGGACAGAGGCGTACGAGCAGTACTTC	CASSIGTEAYEQYF
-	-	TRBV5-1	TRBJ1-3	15	TGCGCCAGCTCTCTATCAGGGTCTACTGGAAACACCATATATTTT	CASSLSGSTGNTIYF
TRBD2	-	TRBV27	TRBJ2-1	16	TGTGCCAGCAGTCCCCGAGGGCTAGCGGGAAGGGATGAGCAGTTCTTC	CASSPRGLAGRDEQFF
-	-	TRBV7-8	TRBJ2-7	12	TGTGCCAGCAGCCCTCCCGGGGACGAGCAGTACTTC	CASSPPGDEQYF
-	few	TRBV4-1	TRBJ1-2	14	TGCGCCAGCAGCCAAGAAGGAGTTAACTATGGCTACACCTTC	CASSQEGVNYGYTF
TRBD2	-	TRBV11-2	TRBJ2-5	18	TGTGCCAGCAGCCCGTTAGGCCCTGGACTAGCGGGAGCGAGTGAGCAGTACTTC	CASSPLGPGLAGASEQYF
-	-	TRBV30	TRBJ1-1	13	TGTGCCTGGAGTGTTGGTGGGGGGACTGAAGCTTTCTTT	CAWSVGGGTEAFF
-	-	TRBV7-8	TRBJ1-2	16	TGTGCCAGCAGCTTAGCGTGGGACACCTCTCCCTATGGCTACACCTTC	CASSLAWDTSPYGYTF
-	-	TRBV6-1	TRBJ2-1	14	TGTGCCAGCAGTGATATGGACAGTTACAATGAGCAGTTCTTC	CASSDMDSYNEQFF
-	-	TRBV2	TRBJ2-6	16	TGTGCCAGCAGTGGCCGGGGTCACTCTGGGGCCAACGTCCTGACTTTC	CASSGRGHSGANVLTF
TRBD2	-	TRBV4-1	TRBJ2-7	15	TGCGCCAGCAGCCAAGCAGAGACTAGCGGTTACGAGCAGTACTTC	CASSQAETSGYEQYF
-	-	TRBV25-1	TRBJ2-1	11	TGTGCCAGCAGCGGGGGTGGGGAGCAGTTCTTC	CASSGGGEQFF
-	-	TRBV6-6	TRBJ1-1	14	TGTGCCAGCAGATCGACAGGAGTGAACACTGAAGCTTTCTTT	CASRSTGVNTEAFF
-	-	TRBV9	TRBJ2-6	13	TGTGCCAGCAGCGATACTGGGGCCAACGTCCTGACTTTC	CASSDTGANVLTF
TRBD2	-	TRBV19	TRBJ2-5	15	TGTGCCAGTAGTATGTCCAGCGGGGTTCAAGAGACCCAGTACTTC	CASSMSSGVQETQYF
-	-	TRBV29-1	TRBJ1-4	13	TGCAGCGTTTCTGGGATTGCGGGTGAAAAACTGTTTTTT	CSVSGIAGEKLFF
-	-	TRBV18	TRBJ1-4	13	TGTGCCAGCTCACCATACAGCAATGAAAAACTGTTTTTT	CASSPYSNEKLFF
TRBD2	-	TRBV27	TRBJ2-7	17	TGTGCCAGCAGTTCCTCACGGTGGGTGGGAGGGCCGGACGAGCAGTACTTC	CASSSSRWVGGPDEQYF
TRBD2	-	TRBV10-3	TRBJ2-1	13	TGTGCCATCAGTGGGCGGACTAGCAATGAGCAGTTCTTC	CAISGRTSNEQFF
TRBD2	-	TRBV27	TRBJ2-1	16	TGTGCCAGCAGTTCCTCCAAGGGACTAGCTGGCAATGAGCAGTTCTTC	CASSSSKGLAGNEQFF
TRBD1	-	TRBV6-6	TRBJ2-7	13	TGTGCCAGCATAGGACAGGGGGCCTACGAGCAGTACTTC	CASIGQGAYEQYF
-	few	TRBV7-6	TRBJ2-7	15	TGTGCCAGCAGCTTAAACCAGGGGTATGGTTACGAGCAGTACTTC	CASSLNQGYGYEQYF
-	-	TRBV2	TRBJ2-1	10	TGTGCCAGCAATGGCGGGAAGCAGTTCTTC	CASNGGKQFF
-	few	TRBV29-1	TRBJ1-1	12	TGCAGCGTTGTGGCCCCCTCAAAAGAAGCTTTCTTT	CSVVAPSKEAFF
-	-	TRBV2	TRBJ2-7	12	TGTGCCAGCCAGGCTAGCGCGTACGAGCAGTACTTC	CASQASAYEQYF
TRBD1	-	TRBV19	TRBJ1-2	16	TGTGCCAGTAGTCCGGGGACAGGGGGCGCGAGCTATGGCTACACCTTC	CASSPGTGGASYGYTF
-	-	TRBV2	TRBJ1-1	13	TGTGCCAGCAGTGACAGGGGGAACACTGAAGCTTTCTTT	CASSDRGNTEAFF
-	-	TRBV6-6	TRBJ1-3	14	TGTGCCAGCAGCCCCGGACTTGGGGGAAACACCATATATTTT	CASSPGLGGNTIYF
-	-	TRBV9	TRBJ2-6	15	TGTGCCAGCGACAGGAGCGGAGTTGGGGCCAACGTCCTGACTTTC	CASDRSGVGANVLTF
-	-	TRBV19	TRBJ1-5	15	TGTGCCAGTAGTCGGGACTCTCAGCGGAATCAGCCCCAGCATTTT	CASSRDSQRNQPQHF
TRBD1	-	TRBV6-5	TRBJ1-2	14	TGTGCCAGCAGACCCGACAGGGCTTCTTATGGCTACACCTTC	CASRPDRASYGYTF
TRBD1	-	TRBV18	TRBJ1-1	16	TGTGCCAGCTCACCTCTACCGACAGGGGAGGTCACTGAAGCTTTCTTT	CASSPLPTGEVTEAFF